These T cell receptor beta chains were read from a single sample in a study of T cell changes during pregnancy in multiple sclerosis. Profiling relied on immunoSEQ multiplex PCR, and the TCRdb table lists in-frame clones only, not all of them. The repertoire holds 45,000 or so clones, nearly 90% seen once, with roughly 1.2% in the top ten. The specimen was CD4+ T cells from peripheral blood mononuclear cells, collected after pregnancy. The receptors were gathered from a female donor with multiple sclerosis, enrolled in a pregnancy study. The CDR3 runs from the conserved cysteine through the conserved F or W. The D gene is left open where the match is weak. Expanded clones get a size class; other rows say once, few or many, or leave the size out.

j_gene | len | abundance | d_gene | v_gene | CDR3nt | CDR3aa
TRBJ1-1 | 13 | . | . | TRBV10-3 | TGTGCCGGAAGGGGTGTGGGGAACACTGAAGCTTTCTTT | CAGRGVGNTEAFF
TRBJ1-2 | 13 | . | . | TRBV7-2 | TGTGCCAGCAGCAATGACAGGCACTATGGCTACACCTTC | CASSNDRHYGYTF
TRBJ1-3 | 17 | . | TRBD1 | TRBV18 | TGTGCCAGCTCACCAATGGGACAGGGGGCGAATGGAAACACCATATATTTT | CASSPMGQGANGNTIYF
TRBJ1-2 | 16 | . | . | TRBV5-1 | TGCGCCAGCAGCTTGGTCGGCAGGGGAGCTAACTATGGCTACACCTTC | CASSLVGRGANYGYTF
TRBJ2-3 | 15 | . | TRBD1 | TRBV6-4 | TGTGCCAGCAGTTACTCTCAGGGGGCGACAGATACGCAGTATTTT | CASSYSQGATDTQYF
TRBJ1-2 | 14 | . | . | TRBV30 | TGTGCCTCCCTCGGGGTGGGAACCAACTATGGCTACACCTTC | CASLGVGTNYGYTF
TRBJ1-1 | 15 | . | . | TRBV7-2 | TGTGCCAGCAGCTTACGGGTCCAGGGGCACACTGAAGCTTTCTTT | CASSLRVQGHTEAFF
TRBJ1-1 | 14 | . | . | TRBV4-1 | TGCGCCAGCAGCCAAGTGAACAGGGCCACTGAAGCTTTCTTT | CASSQVNRATEAFF
TRBJ2-5 | 16 | once | TRBD2 | TRBV5-4 | TGTGCCAGCAGCGCCACACCGGGAGGTTGGGAAGAGACCCAGTACTTC | CASSATPGGWEETQYF
TRBJ2-7 | 16 | . | TRBD1 | TRBV29-1 | TGCAGCGTGAGGACAGGGATGGGGCTAAGTAACTACGAGCAGTACTTC | CSVRTGMGLSNYEQYF
TRBJ1-2 | 12 | few | . | TRBV28 | TGTGCCAGCACCACAGGCGGCTATGGCTACACCTTC | CASTTGGYGYTF
TRBJ1-1 | 16 | once | TRBD1 | TRBV5-1 | TGCGCCAGCAGCAGGACGGGGACAGTACTAAACACTGAAGCTTTCTTT | CASSRTGTVLNTEAFF
TRBJ1-6 | 14 | . | . | TRBV27 | TGTGCCAGCAGTAGCAGCGACTGGAAATCACCCCTCCACTTT | CASSSSDWKSPLHF
TRBJ2-1 | 13 | . | TRBD2 | TRBV2 | TGTGCCAGCAGACTAGCGGGAGACAATGAGCAGTTCTTC | CASRLAGDNEQFF
TRBJ2-2 | 17 | once | TRBD2 | TRBV5-1 | TGCGCCAGCACCTCGATACCGGGACTAGCTGAGACCGGGGAGCTGTTTTTT | CASTSIPGLAETGELFF
TRBJ1-2 | 15 | medium-sized | . | TRBV18 | TGTGCCAGCTCCCAAGAGCAGGGGTCAAACTATGGCTACACCTTC | CASSQEQGSNYGYTF
TRBJ2-1 | 16 | . | TRBD2 | TRBV7-8 | TGTGCCAGCAGCTTAGAGGTCGGGAGGGCCTACAATGAGCAGTTCTTC | CASSLEVGRAYNEQFF
TRBJ2-1 | 11 | once | . | TRBV29-1 | TGCAGCGTGAGGGGGACGAATGAGCAGTTCTTC | CSVRGTNEQFF
TRBJ1-2 | 15 | . | . | TRBV6-5 | TGTGCCAGCACCCCCGCCATGTTAGGGGGTTATGGCTACACCTTC | CASTPAMLGGYGYTF
TRBJ1-1 | 15 | . | TRBD1 | TRBV6-1 | TGTGCCAGCAGTGGAGGGGACAGTCTGAACACTGAAGCTTTCTTT | CASSGGDSLNTEAFF
TRBJ2-7 | 16 | . | TRBD1 | TRBV19 | TGTGCCAGTAGGCCCCGCGGACAGGGAAGGTCCTACGAGCAGTACTTC | CASRPRGQGRSYEQYF
TRBJ2-3 | 14 | . | TRBD2 | TRBV2 | TGTGCCATCCATAGCGGGAGGGCCACAGATACGCAGTATTTT | CAIHSGRATDTQYF
TRBJ2-2 | 16 | . | TRBD1 | TRBV5-1 | TGCGCCAGTAAAACACCCGGGACAGGGGAAACCGGGGAGCTGTTTTTT | CASKTPGTGETGELFF
TRBJ1-2 | 14 | . | TRBD1 | TRBV5-4 | TGTGCCAGCAGCTTGGGACAGGGGGCGCGGGGCTACACCTTC | CASSLGQGARGYTF
TRBJ2-2 | 15 | . | . | TRBV11-1 | TGTGCCAGCAGCCAGGACACTTCGAACACCGGGGAGCTGTTTTTT | CASSQDTSNTGELFF
TRBJ2-1 | 14 | . | TRBD1 | TRBV29-1 | TGCAGCTCTACCGGGACAGGGATAGGGCTTGAGCAGTTCTTC | CSSTGTGIGLEQFF
TRBJ2-7 | 14 | . | . | TRBV5-6 | TGTGCCAGCAGCTTGTTAAGCGGCCGGACCGAGCAGTACTTC | CASSLLSGRTEQYF
TRBJ2-2 | 14 | . | TRBD2 | TRBV2 | TGTGCCAGCATTAGCGGGGGGAACACCGGGGAGCTGTTTTTT | CASISGGNTGELFF
TRBJ1-1 | 14 | once | . | TRBV19 | TGTGCCAGTAGCGCCGGACTGCTGAACACTGAAGCTTTCTTT | CASSAGLLNTEAFF
TRBJ2-2 | 15 | . | . | TRBV7-9 | TGTGCCAGCAGCTTAGAGGAGGGACCCACCGGGGAGCTGTTTTTT | CASSLEEGPTGELFF
TRBJ2-3 | 14 | . | . | TRBV2 | TGTGCCAGCAGTGATTCGCAGGGGACAGATACGCAGTATTTT | CASSDSQGTDTQYF
TRBJ1-1 | 14 | . | TRBD1 | TRBV18 | TGTGCCAGCTCACGGTCCGGACAGGGGACTGAAGCTTTCTTT | CASSRSGQGTEAFF
TRBJ2-5 | 15 | . | TRBD1 | TRBV9 | TGTGCCAGCAGCGGTGGGACAGGGGGCCAAGAGACCCAGTACTTC | CASSGGTGGQETQYF
TRBJ2-1 | 17 | . | TRBD2 | TRBV27 | TGTGCCAGCAGTACTACTAGCGGGAGGGGGTTCTACAATGAGCAGTTCTTC | CASSTTSGRGFYNEQFF
TRBJ1-4 | 12 | . | . | TRBV4-2 | TGTGCCAGCAGCCCCAGCGGGGAAAAACTGTTTTTT | CASSPSGEKLFF
TRBJ1-2 | 15 | . | TRBD1 | TRBV5-1 | TGCGCCAGCAGCACTACTGGACAGGGATCCTATGGCTACACCTTC | CASSTTGQGSYGYTF
TRBJ1-1 | 13 | . | . | TRBV6-5 | TGTGCCAGCAGTTACTTAGATTTCACTGAAGCTTTCTTT | CASSYLDFTEAFF
TRBJ2-1 | 17 | few | . | TRBV4-1 | TGCGCCAGCAGCCAAGTATTGCAGGGGGTCGGGAGGGTTGAGCAGTTCTTC | CASSQVLQGVGRVEQFF
TRBJ2-3 | 15 | once | TRBD1 | TRBV5-1 | TGCGCCAGCAGACGGGACAGGGTTGACACAGATACGCAGTATTTT | CASRRDRVDTDTQYF
TRBJ2-2 | 15 | . | TRBD2 | TRBV6-5 | TGTGCCAGCAGTTGGGGACTAGCCAACACCGGGGAGCTGTTTTTT | CASSWGLANTGELFF
TRBJ2-1 | 16 | few | . | TRBV6-6 | TGTGCCAGCACCAAGGGCGGACTGCACTCCTACAATGAGCAGTTCTTC | CASTKGGLHSYNEQFF
TRBJ2-5 | 13 | . | . | TRBV10-3 | TGTGCCGCATCCACAGGGTTACAAGAGACCCAGTACTTC | CAASTGLQETQYF
TRBJ2-3 | 17 | . | TRBD2 | TRBV12-5 | TGTGCTAGTGGTGGGATAGCGGGAGGGCCCTCCACAGATACGCAGTATTTT | CASGGIAGGPSTDTQYF
TRBJ2-5 | 14 | . | TRBD2 | TRBV18 | TGTGCCAGCTCACCATCGGGGGGCCAAGAGACCCAGTACTTC | CASSPSGGQETQYF
TRBJ2-7 | 15 | . | TRBD1 | TRBV5-1 | TGCGCCAGCAGCTTGGAAGGCGACAGGGGTGCCGAGCAGTACTTC | CASSLEGDRGAEQYF
TRBJ2-7 | 16 | . | TRBD2 | TRBV5-6 | TGTGCCAGCAGCAGACCTCTAGCGGTGGGCCCCTACGAGCAGTACTTC | CASSRPLAVGPYEQYF
TRBJ2-1 | 15 | . | TRBD1 | TRBV9 | TGTGCCAGCAGCGTCTGGGACAGGGGGGACAATGAGCAGTTCTTC | CASSVWDRGDNEQFF
TRBJ2-7 | 15 | once | TRBD2 | TRBV2 | TGTGCCAGCAGTGGGGGCGGGAGGGCCTCAAGCGAGCAGTACTTC | CASSGGGRASSEQYF
TRBJ1-3 | 14 | . | . | TRBV27 | TGTGCCAGCAGAGCCCAGGGGTATGGAAACACCATATATTTT | CASRAQGYGNTIYF
TRBJ1-1 | 12 | . | . | TRBV29-1 | TGCAGCGGTACTATTATGAACACTGAAGCTTTCTTT | CSGTIMNTEAFF
TRBJ2-2 | 15 | . | TRBD1 | TRBV6-5 | TGTGCCAGCAGCAGGGACAGGGGAAACACCGGGGAGCTGTTTTTT | CASSRDRGNTGELFF
TRBJ2-1 | 11 | . | . | TRBV2 | TGTGCCAGCAGCTACGATTATGAGCAGTTCTTC | CASSYDYEQFF
TRBJ2-3 | 15 | . | TRBD2 | TRBV30 | TGTGCCTGGACGAGACTAGCGGGGGGGATAGATACGCAGTATTTT | CAWTRLAGGIDTQYF
TRBJ2-5 | 15 | . | TRBD1 | TRBV4-1 | TGCGCCAGCAGCCAGGCGGGACAGGGGAGAGAGACCCAGTACTTC | CASSQAGQGRETQYF
TRBJ2-7 | 15 | . | . | TRBV5-1 | TGCGCCAGCCGAACCGCCAGCCAAGCGCGGGGCGAGCAGTACTTC | CASRTASQARGEQYF
TRBJ1-2 | 12 | . | . | TRBV7-9 | TGTGCCAGCGGTACAGCTAACTATGGCTACACCTTC | CASGTANYGYTF
TRBJ2-1 | 15 | . | . | TRBV7-7 | TGTGCCAGCAGCTTAGAGGGTCGGGGTCACAATGAGCAGTTCTTC | CASSLEGRGHNEQFF
TRBJ2-1 | 14 | . | TRBD2 | TRBV29-1 | TGCAGCGTTGATTGGGCGGGAGGGCGGGATGAGCAGTTCTTC | CSVDWAGGRDEQFF
TRBJ2-1 | 15 | . | . | TRBV28 | TGTGCCAGCAGTTTATCGCAGGGGTTCTACAATGAGCAGTTCTTC | CASSLSQGFYNEQFF
TRBJ2-2 | 16 | . | . | TRBV7-2 | TGTGCCAGCAGCTTCGGACTAACCTCGAACACCGGGGAGCTGTTTTTT | CASSFGLTSNTGELFF